This TCR beta chain stems from a study of blood T cell repertoires in COVID-19. The Seattle patients joined while their infection was active and were tracked longitudinally afterward. The germline V gene has CDR1 ENHRY and CDR2 SYGVKD. V lost 5 bases and J 6 bases, leaving 13 bases between the germline ends. This CDR3 is 13 amino acids long. This clone was picked up a small number of times. Using immunoSEQ multiplex PCR, the repertoire was profiled, and TCRdb retains in-frame clones only, with some absent. The table includes 140,000 to 150,000 clones, 75% to 90% detected once. Sequencing was done on a sample of peripheral blood. This rearrangement joins TRBV10-3 to TRBJ1-2, with TRBD1 as a possible D gene (6 bases). This clonotype originated in a woman aged 55-70 years with COVID-19, enrolled during active disease. CDR3 nucleotides: TGTGCCATCAGTCAACAGGGAATCGATGGCTACACCTTC. It translates to CAISQQGIDGYTF.